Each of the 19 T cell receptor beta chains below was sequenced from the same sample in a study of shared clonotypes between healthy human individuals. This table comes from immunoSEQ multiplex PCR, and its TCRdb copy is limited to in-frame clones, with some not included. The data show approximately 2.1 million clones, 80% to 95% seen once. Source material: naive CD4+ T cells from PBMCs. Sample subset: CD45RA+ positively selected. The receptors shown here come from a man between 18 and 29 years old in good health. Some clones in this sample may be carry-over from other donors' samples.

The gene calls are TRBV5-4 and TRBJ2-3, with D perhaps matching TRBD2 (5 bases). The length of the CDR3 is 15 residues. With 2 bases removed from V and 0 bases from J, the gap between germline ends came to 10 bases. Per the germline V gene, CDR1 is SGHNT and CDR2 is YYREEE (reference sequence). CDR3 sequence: CASSLYEGSTDTQYF. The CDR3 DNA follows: TGTGCCAGCAGCTTATATGAGGGAAGCACAGATACGCAGTATTTT.

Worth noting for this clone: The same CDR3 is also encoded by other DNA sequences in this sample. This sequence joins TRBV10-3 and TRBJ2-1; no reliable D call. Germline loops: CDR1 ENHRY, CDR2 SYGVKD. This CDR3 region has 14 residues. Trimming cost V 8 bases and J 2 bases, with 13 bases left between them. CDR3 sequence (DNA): TGTGCCATCCGACGAGACTCTACCTACAATGAGCAGTTCTTC. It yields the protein CAIRRDSTYNEQFF.

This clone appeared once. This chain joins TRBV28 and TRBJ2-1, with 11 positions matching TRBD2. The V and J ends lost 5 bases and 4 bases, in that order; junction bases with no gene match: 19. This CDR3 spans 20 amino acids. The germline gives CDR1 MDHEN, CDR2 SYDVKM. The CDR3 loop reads CASSTRTAITSGRTYNEQFF. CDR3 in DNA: TGTGCCAGCAGTACCCGGACAGCGATAACTAGCGGGAGAACTTACAATGAGCAGTTCTTC.

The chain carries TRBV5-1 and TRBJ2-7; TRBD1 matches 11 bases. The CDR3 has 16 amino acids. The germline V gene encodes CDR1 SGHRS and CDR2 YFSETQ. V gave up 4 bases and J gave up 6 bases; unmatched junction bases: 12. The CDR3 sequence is CASSTAGTGGFIEQYF. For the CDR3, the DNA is TGCGCCAGCAGCACAGCCGGGACAGGGGGTTTCATCGAGCAGTACTTC.

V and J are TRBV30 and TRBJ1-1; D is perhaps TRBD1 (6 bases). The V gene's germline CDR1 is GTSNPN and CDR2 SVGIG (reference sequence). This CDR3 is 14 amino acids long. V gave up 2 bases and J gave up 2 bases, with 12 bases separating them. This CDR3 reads CAWSRAGTNTEAFF. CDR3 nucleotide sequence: TGTGCCTGGAGTCGGGCCGGGACAAACACTGAAGCTTTCTTT. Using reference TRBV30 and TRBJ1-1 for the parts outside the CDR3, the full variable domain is SQTIHQWPATLVQPVGSPLSLECTVEGTSNPNLYWYRQAAGRGLQLLFYSVGIGQISSEVPQNLSASRPQDRQFILSSKKLLLSDSGFYLCAWSRAGTNTEAFFGQGTRLTVV.

In DNA, the CDR3 is TGTGCCAGCAGTGACGGGGTCTCCCCCTTAGGCATTCAGTACTTC. Translation: CASSDGVSPLGIQYF. V is TRBV25-1 and J is TRBJ2-4, with a possible D match to TRBD2 (5 bases). CDR1 and CDR2 from the germline V gene are MGHDK and SYGVNS. With 3 bases removed from V and 9 bases from J, the gap between germline ends came to 18 bases. This CDR3 region has 15 residues.

The CDR3 DNA sequence: TGTGCCGGACAGGGGGACACCGGGGAGCTGTTTTTT. It specifies CAGQGDTGELFF. The chain joins TRBV7-2 to TRBJ2-2, with TRBD1 matching over 10 bases. Germline V gene lookup returns CDR1 SGHTA and CDR2 FQGNSA. The CDR3 length is 12 residues. The trim removed 11 bases at V and 3 bases at J, leaving 0 bases unmatched.

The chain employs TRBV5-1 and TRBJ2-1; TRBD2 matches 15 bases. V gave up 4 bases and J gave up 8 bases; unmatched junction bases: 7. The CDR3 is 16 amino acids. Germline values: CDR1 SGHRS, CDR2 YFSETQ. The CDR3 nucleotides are TGCGCCAGCAGCCCCGGGACTAGCGGGAGGAGGCATGAGCAGTTCTTC. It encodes CASSPGTSGRRHEQFF. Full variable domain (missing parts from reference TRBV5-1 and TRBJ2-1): KAGVTQTPRYLIKTRGQQVTLSCSPISGHRSVSWYQQTPGQGLQFLFEYFSETQRNKGNFPGRFSGRQFSNSRSEMNVSTLELGDSALYLCASSPGTSGRRHEQFFGPGTRLTVL.

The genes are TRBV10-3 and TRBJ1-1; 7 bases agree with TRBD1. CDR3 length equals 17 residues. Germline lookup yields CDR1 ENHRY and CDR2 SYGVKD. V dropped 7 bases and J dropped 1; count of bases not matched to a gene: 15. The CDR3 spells CAIISRQGREENTEAFF. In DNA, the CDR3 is TGTGCCATCATAAGTAGACAGGGAAGAGAGGAGAACACTGAAGCTTTCTTT.

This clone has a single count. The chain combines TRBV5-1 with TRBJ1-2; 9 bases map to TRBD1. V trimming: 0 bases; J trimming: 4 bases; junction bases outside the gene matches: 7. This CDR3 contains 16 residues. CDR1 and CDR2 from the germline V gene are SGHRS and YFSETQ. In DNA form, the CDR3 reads TGCGCCAGCAGCTTGGGTTTCGGGGGACAGGGCTATGGCTACACCTTC. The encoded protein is CASSLGFGGQGYGYTF.

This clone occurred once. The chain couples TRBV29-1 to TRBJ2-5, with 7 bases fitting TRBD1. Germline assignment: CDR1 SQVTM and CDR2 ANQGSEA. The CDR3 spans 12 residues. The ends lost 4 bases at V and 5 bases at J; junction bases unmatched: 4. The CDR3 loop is CSVATGSETQYF. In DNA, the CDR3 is TGCAGCGTTGCGACAGGGAGTGAGACCCAGTACTTC. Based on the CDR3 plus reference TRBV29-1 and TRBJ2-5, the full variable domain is SAVISQKPSRDICQRGTSLTIQCQVDSQVTMMFWYRQQPGQSLTLIATANQGSEATYESGFVIDKFPISRPNLTFSTLTVSNMSPEDSSIYLCSVATGSETQYFGPGTRLLVL.

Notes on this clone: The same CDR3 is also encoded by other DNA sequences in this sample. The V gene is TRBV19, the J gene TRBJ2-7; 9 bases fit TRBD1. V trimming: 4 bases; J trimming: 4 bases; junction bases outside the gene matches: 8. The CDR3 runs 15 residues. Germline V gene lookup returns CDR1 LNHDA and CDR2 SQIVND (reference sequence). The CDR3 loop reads CASSTTGTGRYEQYF. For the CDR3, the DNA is TGTGCCAGTAGTACGACCGGGACAGGGCGGTACGAGCAGTACTTC.

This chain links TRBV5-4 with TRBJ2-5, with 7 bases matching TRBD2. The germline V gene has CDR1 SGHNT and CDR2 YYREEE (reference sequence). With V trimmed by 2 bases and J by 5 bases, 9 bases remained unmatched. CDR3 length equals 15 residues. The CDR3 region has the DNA TGTGCCAGCAGCTTACCCGGGGGGACGCGGGAGACCCAGTACTTC. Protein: CASSLPGGTRETQYF.

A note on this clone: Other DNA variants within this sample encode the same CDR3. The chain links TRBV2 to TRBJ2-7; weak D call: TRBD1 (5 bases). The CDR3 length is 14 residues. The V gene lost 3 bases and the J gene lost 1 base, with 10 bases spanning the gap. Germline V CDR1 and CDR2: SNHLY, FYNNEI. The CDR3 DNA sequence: TGTGCCAGCAGTGAGCAGGGCCAATCCTACGAGCAGTACTTC. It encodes CASSEQGQSYEQYF.

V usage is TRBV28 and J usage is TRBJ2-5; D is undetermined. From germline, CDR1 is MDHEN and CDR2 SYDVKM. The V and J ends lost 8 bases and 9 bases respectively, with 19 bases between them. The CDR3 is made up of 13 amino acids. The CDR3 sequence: CASAREGAGSQYF. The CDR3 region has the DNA TGTGCCAGCGCCAGAGAAGGTGCAGGCTCCCAGTACTTC.

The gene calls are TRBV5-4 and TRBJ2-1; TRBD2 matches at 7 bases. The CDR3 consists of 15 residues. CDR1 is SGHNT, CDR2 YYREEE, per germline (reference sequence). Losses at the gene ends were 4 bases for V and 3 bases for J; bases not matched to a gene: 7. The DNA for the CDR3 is TGTGCCAGCAGCGCCGACTCTAGCGGCTACAATGAGCAGTTCTTC. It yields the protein CASSADSSGYNEQFF.

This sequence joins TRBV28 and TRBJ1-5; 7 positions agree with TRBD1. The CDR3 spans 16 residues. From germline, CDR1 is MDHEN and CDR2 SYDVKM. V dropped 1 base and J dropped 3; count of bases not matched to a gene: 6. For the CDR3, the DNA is TGTGCCAGCAGTTTATCAGAGACAGGGTACAATCAGCCCCAGCATTTT. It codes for CASSLSETGYNQPQHF.

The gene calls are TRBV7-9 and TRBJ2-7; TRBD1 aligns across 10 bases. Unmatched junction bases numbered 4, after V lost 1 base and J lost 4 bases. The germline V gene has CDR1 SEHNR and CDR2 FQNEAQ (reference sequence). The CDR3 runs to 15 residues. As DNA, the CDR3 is TGTGCCAGCAGCTTAGGACAGGGGGCAGGGTACGAGCAGTACTTC. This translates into CASSLGQGAGYEQYF.

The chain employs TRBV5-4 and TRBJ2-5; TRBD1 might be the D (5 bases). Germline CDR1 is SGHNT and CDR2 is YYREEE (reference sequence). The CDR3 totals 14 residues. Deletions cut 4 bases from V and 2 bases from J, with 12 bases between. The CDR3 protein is CASSGARLQETQYF. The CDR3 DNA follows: TGTGCCAGCAGCGGGGCACGGCTTCAAGAGACCCAGTACTTC.